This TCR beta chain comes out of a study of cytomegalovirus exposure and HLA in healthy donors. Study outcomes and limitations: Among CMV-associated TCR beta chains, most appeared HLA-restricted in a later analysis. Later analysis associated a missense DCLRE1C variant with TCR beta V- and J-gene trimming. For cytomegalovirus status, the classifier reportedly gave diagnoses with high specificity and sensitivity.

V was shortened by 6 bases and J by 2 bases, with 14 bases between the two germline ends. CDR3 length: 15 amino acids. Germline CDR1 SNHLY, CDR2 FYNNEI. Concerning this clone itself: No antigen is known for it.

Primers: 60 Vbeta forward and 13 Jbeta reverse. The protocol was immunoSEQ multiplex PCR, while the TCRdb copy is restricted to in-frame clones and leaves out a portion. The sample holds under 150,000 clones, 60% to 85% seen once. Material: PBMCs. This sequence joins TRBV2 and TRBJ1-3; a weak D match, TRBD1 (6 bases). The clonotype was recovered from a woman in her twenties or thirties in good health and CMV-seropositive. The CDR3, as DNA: TGTGCCAGCAGCGAAACAGGGAACCCTGGAAACACCATATATTTT. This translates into CASSETGNPGNTIYF.